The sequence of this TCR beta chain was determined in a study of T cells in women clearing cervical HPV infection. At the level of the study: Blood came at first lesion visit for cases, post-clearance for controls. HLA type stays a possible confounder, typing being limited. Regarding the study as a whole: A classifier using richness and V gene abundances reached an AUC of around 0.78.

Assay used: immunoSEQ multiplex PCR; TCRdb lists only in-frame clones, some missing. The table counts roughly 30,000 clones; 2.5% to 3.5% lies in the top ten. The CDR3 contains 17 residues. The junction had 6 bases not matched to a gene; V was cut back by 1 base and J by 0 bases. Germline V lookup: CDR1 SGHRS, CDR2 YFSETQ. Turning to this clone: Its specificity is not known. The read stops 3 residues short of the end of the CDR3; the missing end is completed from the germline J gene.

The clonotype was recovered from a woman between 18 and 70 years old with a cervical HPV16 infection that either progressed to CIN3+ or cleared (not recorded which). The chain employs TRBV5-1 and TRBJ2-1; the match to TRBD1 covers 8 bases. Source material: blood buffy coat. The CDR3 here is CASSLRTGFRSYNEQFF. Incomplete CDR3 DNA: TGCGCCAGCAGCTTGAGGACAGGGTTCCGCTCCTACAATGAG.